This TCR beta chain was retrieved from a study of response to subunit inactivated influenza vaccine. TCRdb passed the RT-PCR reads through MiXCR, listing each CDR3 protein once. Of a few hundred thousand distinct CDR3 sequences in the sample, approximately 21% were seen once. Concerning this clonotype itself: Its antigen is currently unknown.

The CDR3 is 15 residues long. The V gene end was trimmed by 2 bases and the J gene end by 3 bases; junction bases not matched to a gene: 4. CDR1 and CDR2 (germline): SGDLS, YYNGEE. Notes on the study in general: Authors suggested each seasonal influenza vaccination recruits few new T cells.

The origin of this receptor is a man aged 50-75 years who received an inactivated influenza vaccine. Sequences were derived from PBMCs from blood, sampled 21 months after vaccination. V gene TRBV9 combines with J gene TRBJ2-2, with 7 nucleotides matching TRBD1. CDR3 in amino acids: CASSVRQGYTGELFF. The DNA of the CDR3 is TGTGCCAGCAGCGTCCGACAGGGTTACACCGGGGAGCTGTTTTTT.